The 15 T cell receptor beta chains listed next were all sequenced from one sample in a study of blood T cells in healthy people across ages. Primed by a sample-barcoded 5' primer and a J-beta primer mix, a second PCR proceeded for roughly 6 to 12 cycles. Via MiXCR, TCRdb re-called the 5' RACE reads, giving one row per CDR3 protein. This table has approximately 2,000,000 distinct CDR3 sequences, more than 35% appearing once. Sequencing was performed on blood. The receptors were gathered from a human donor in good health.

This chain links TRBV6-5 with TRBJ1-6, with 7 bases aligning to TRBD1. The ends lost 2 bases at V and 9 bases at J; junction bases unmatched: 10. CDR3 length: 16 amino acids. From germline, CDR1 is MNHEY and CDR2 SVGAGI. CDR3 protein: CASSYATTGLGSPLHF. The CDR3 DNA follows: TGTGCCAGCAGTTACGCAACGACAGGGTTGGGTTCACCCCTCCACTTT.

The CDR3 region is CASAGTSTDTQYF. The CDR3 DNA follows: TGCGCCAGCGCAGGAACTAGCACAGATACGCAGTATTTT. The chain couples TRBV5-1 to TRBJ2-3, with D hard to call. V lost 7 bases and J lost 0, with 9 bases in between. CDR1 SGHRS and CDR2 YFSETQ come from the germline V gene. The CDR3 has 13 residues.

The chain combines TRBV12-3 or TRBV12-4 with TRBJ1-1; D gene ambiguous. CDR3 length: 14 residues. V was cut by 1 base and J by 1 base, with 7 bases left in between. CDR3 sequence (DNA): TGTGCCAGCAGTTTAGGGAGACCGAACACTGAAGCTTTCTTT. Its translation: CASSLGRPNTEAFF.

DNA of the CDR3: TGTGCCAGCGGCAGGCAGGCCCTAGAGCAGTACTTC. Translating gives CASGRQALEQYF. The chain carries TRBV12-3 or TRBV12-4 and TRBJ2-7; D is unclear. The CDR3 has 12 amino acids. V lost 8 bases and J lost 7, with 15 bases in between.

This clonotype was detected only a few times. Mismatch with germline at one junction end may stem from a read error. The CDR3 nucleotides are TGTGCCGGCAGTGAGACAGGCTCTTTATGGGCCAACGTCCTGACTTTC. Residues: CAGSETGSLWANVLTF. The genes are TRBV6-1 and TRBJ2-6; possible D gene TRBD1, 6 bases. Per germline, CDR1 MNHNS and CDR2 SASEGT. The CDR3 has 16 amino acids.

This sequence joins TRBV27 and TRBJ2-2; D is ambiguous. Germline assignment: CDR1 MNHEY and CDR2 SMNVEV (reference sequence). The ends were cut back, 2 bases at V and 3 bases at J, with 4 bases in the middle. The length of the CDR3 is 13 residues. CDR3 DNA: TGTGCCAGCAGTTTAATCCACACCGGGGAGCTGTTTTTT. Residues: CASSLIHTGELFF.

The gene calls are TRBV18 and TRBJ1-1, with 7 bases aligning to TRBD1. V lost 2 bases and J lost 1; bases outside the gene matches: 7. CDR1 is KGHSH and CDR2 is LQKENI in the germline V gene. The CDR3 is made up of 16 amino acids. Written as DNA, the CDR3 is TGTGCCAGCTCACCATCAATGACAGGGTGGAACACTGAAGCTTTCTTT. Translated: CASSPSMTGWNTEAFF.

This clonotype showed up just a few times. The chain employs TRBV15 and TRBJ1-4; 8 nucleotides match TRBD1. With 5 bases clipped from V and 8 bases from J, the junction kept 7 bases outside the gene matches. The CDR3 loop spans 14 amino acids. Germline V gives CDR1 LNHNV, CDR2 YYDKDF (reference sequence). CDR3 coding DNA: TGTGCCACCAGCTGGTATACAGGGGGGGAAAAACTGTTTTTT. Residues: CATSWYTGGEKLFF.

Comments on this clonotype: A much larger clone lies one base from this, so it may be a read error. The rearrangement links TRBV12-3 or TRBV12-4 to TRBJ1-2; D remains unclear. The CDR3 spans 13 residues. The V end lost 6 bases, the J end lost 4 bases, and 12 bases lay between the germline ends. CDR3 DNA sequence: TGTGCCAGCAGCCCGGGCGGATGCTATGGCTACACCTTC. Translating gives CASSPGGCYGYTF.

This clonotype was seen only a few times. This chain links TRBV9 with TRBJ1-2; a weak D match, TRBD1 (5 bases). The CDR3 totals 15 residues. The germline CDR1 and CDR2 sequences are SGDLS and YYNGEE. The germline V and J ends were trimmed by 0 bases and 3 bases, with 12 bases remaining between them. The CDR3 DNA reads as TGTGCCAGCAGCGTAGGCGGAGGGGTATACTATGGCTACACCTTC. Amino acid sequence: CASSVGGGVYYGYTF.

V and J are TRBV7-8 and TRBJ2-4, with TRBD2 identical over 12 bases. CDR3 length equals 19 residues. The trim removed 5 bases at V and 13 bases at J, leaving 24 bases unmatched. From germline, CDR1 is SGHVS and CDR2 FQNEAQ. The CDR3 DNA reads as TGTGCCAGCAGCGTCGCAGTCGTACTAGCGGGGGGACCTTGGGAAGAGCAGTACTTC. Translated, it gives CASSVAVVLAGGPWEEQYF.

This clonotype was counted between two and nine times. The genes are TRBV7-3 and TRBJ2-3, with 9 bases lining up with TRBD1. The length of the CDR3 is 14 residues. Germline trimming cut 5 bases from V and 9 bases from J; bases unmatched to any gene: 9. Germline V CDR1 and CDR2: SGHTA, FQGTGA. In DNA form, the CDR3 reads TGTGCCAGCAGCCCGGTTACAGGGGGCACCACGCAGTATTTT. Translating gives CASSPVTGGTTQYF.

The gene calls are TRBV5-5 and TRBJ2-4, with D hard to call. V was cut by 4 bases and J by 7 bases, with 15 bases left in between. Germline CDR1 reads SGHKS; CDR2 reads YYEKEE (reference sequence). The CDR3 sequence is 14 residues long. CDR3 region: CASSPPTSRNIQYF. The CDR3 DNA reads as TGTGCCAGCAGCCCGCCCACCAGTCGCAACATTCAGTACTTC.

This clonotype has just a few counts. The CDR3 loop reads CASSLSGQPNEQFF. As DNA, the CDR3 is TGTGCCAGCAGCTTGTCGGGCCAGCCCAATGAGCAGTTCTTC. The chain joins TRBV5-5 to TRBJ2-1; D is unclear. The germline CDR1 and CDR2 sequences are SGHKS and YYEKEE (reference sequence). The CDR3 spans 14 residues. Trimming cost V 1 base and J 6 bases, with 11 bases left between them.

This clonotype was seen a handful of times. The chain uses TRBV6-2 or TRBV6-3 and TRBJ2-5; 7 bases fit TRBD1. This CDR3 comprises 14 residues. Per the germline V gene, CDR1 is MNHEY and CDR2 is SVGEGT. V lost 4 bases, J lost 4 bases, and 6 bases stayed unmatched. CDR3 nucleotides: TGTGCCAGCAGTTGGACAGGAGGAGGAGAGACCCAGTACTTC. It encodes CASSWTGGGETQYF.